This TCR beta chain comes out of a study of blood T cell repertoires in COVID-19. Study-level background: Sources were T cells, B-cell-depleted T cells, or PBMCs; the material itself was cDNA or gDNA.

Study processing details: From reference gene primer amplification, estimates of nucleated cell counts were derived. Profiled with immunoSEQ multiplex PCR; TCRdb holds only in-frame clones, not every one. V, J and clone size reflect that table, while D and trimming were determined from the DNA. The repertoire holds 40,000 to 55,000 clones, about 89% seen once, with 6% to 6.5% in the top ten. The specimen sequenced was peripheral blood. This TCR came from a man aged 70-80 years with active COVID-19.

CDR3 coding DNA: TGTGCCAGCAGCAAAGGGACTAGCGGGAGCACCGGGGAGCTGTTTTTT. Translation: CASSKGTSGSTGELFF. The chain has TRBV9 and TRBJ2-2; 14 nucleotides match TRBD2. V lost 4 bases, J lost 4 bases, and 3 bases stayed unmatched. The germline gives CDR1 SGDLS, CDR2 YYNGEE. The CDR3 has 16 residues.